This is a list of T cell receptor beta chains from one sample in a study of blood T cell repertoires in COVID-19. Repertoires were generated with immunoSEQ multiplex PCR, while TCRdb's copy carries only in-frame clones and drops some. The sample carries approximately 80,000 clones, 82% recorded once. The specimen sequenced was peripheral blood. These receptors originate from a human donor in a cohort sampled during active COVID-19. Each CDR3 is given with its conserved first and last residue. D genes are given only for firm matches. Clone size is not always given. Where it is, it says once, few, many or a class for expanded clones.

D gene	CDR3 length	V gene	clone size	J gene	CDR3 protein	CDR3 DNA
TRBD1	15	TRBV5-1	NA	TRBJ1-3	CASSSTGGTGNTIYF	TGCGCCAGCAGCTCCACAGGGGGCACTGGAAACACCATATATTTT
NA	13	TRBV6-5	few	TRBJ2-1	CASRGSSYNEQFF	TGTGCCTCCCGGGGAAGTTCGTACAATGAGCAGTTCTTC
TRBD2	16	TRBV5-6	NA	TRBJ2-7	CASSQPVSGGYYEQYF	TGTGCCAGCAGCCAACCAGTTAGCGGGGGATACTACGAGCAGTACTTC
TRBD2	16	TRBV5-1	NA	TRBJ2-3	CASRPQAGALTDTQYF	TGCGCCAGCAGGCCTCAAGCGGGGGCCTTGACAGATACGCAGTATTTT
NA	14	TRBV6-5	NA	TRBJ2-2	CASRDGEDTGELFF	TGTGCCAGCAGGGACGGGGAGGACACCGGGGAGCTGTTTTTT
NA	12	TRBV24-1	NA	TRBJ2-5	CATSGEAETQYF	TGTGCCACCAGTGGGGAGGCGGAGACCCAGTACTTC
NA	14	TRBV21-1	NA	TRBJ1-4	CASTRQGRDEKLFF	TGTGCCAGCACCCGACAGGGGAGGGATGAAAAACTGTTTTTT
NA	10	TRBV20-1	NA	TRBJ2-7	CSARLLEQYF	TGCAGTGCTAGGCTACTGGAGCAGTACTTC
NA	17	TRBV5-1	NA	TRBJ2-7	CASSGGNRGGYSYEQYF	TGCGCCAGCAGCGGCGGGAACAGGGGGGGATACTCCTACGAGCAGTACTTC
NA	16	TRBV5-1	NA	TRBJ2-3	CASSQMVQGPTDTQYF	TGCGCCAGCAGCCAGATGGTCCAGGGGCCCACAGATACGCAGTATTTT
NA	14	TRBV12-2	few	TRBJ1-2	CASRLTTGRYGYTF	TGTGCAAGTCGCTTAACAACAGGGCGCTATGGCTACACCTTC
NA	17	TRBV2	once	TRBJ1-2	CASSDPTDPPGVYGYTF	TGTGCCAGCAGTGACCCCACGGACCCCCCGGGGGTCTATGGCTACACCTTC
NA	14	TRBV10-2	few	TRBJ2-5	CASSESNREETQYF	TGCGCCAGCAGTGAGTCGAACAGGGAAGAGACCCAGTACTTC
TRBD1	15	TRBV4-1	NA	TRBJ2-7	CASSHTGTGSDEQYF	TGCGCCAGCAGCCATACCGGGACAGGGTCTGACGAGCAGTACTTC
NA	13	TRBV27	NA	TRBJ2-7	CASSPGQSHEQYF	TGTGCCAGCAGTCCCGGACAGTCCCACGAGCAGTACTTC
NA	15	TRBV5-6	once	TRBJ2-7	CASSLRGTLSYEQYF	TGTGCCAGCAGCTTGCGAGGGACACTCTCCTACGAGCAGTACTTC
NA	14	TRBV18	NA	TRBJ1-1	CASSPSAGNTEAFF	TGTGCCAGCTCACCCTCGGCAGGCAACACTGAAGCTTTCTTT
NA	14	TRBV7-2	NA	TRBJ1-2	CASSPMGGGYGYTF	TGTGCCAGCAGTCCAATGGGGGGAGGCTATGGCTACACCTTC
TRBD2	16	TRBV7-8	NA	TRBJ2-2	CASSPRGGRNTGELFF	TGTGCCAGCAGCCCCCGGGGGGGGAGGAACACCGGGGAGCTGTTTTTT
TRBD2	15	TRBV9	NA	TRBJ2-5	CASSVDSGLQETQYF	TGTGCCAGCAGCGTTGATAGCGGGTTACAAGAGACCCAGTACTTC
TRBD1	15	TRBV7-7	NA	TRBJ2-2	CASSQGTGIGGELFF	TGTGCTAGCAGCCAGGGGACAGGGATCGGCGGGGAGCTGTTTTTT
NA	16	TRBV14	NA	TRBJ1-1	CASSPSKHRWNTEAFF	TGTGCCAGCAGCCCCTCCAAGCACCGATGGAACACTGAAGCTTTCTTT
NA	12	TRBV10-2	NA	TRBJ2-7	CASASSSYEQYF	TGCGCCAGCGCTAGCAGCTCCTACGAGCAGTACTTC
NA	13	TRBV28	NA	TRBJ1-3	CASSLTSGNTIYF	TGTGCCAGCAGTTTAACAAGTGGAAACACCATATATTTT